Reported below is one T cell receptor (beta chain). Its antigen remains unknown. The sample belongs to a study of T cells in Graves' hyperthyroidism and ophthalmopathy. Study background: Staff took peripheral blood when the initial diagnosis was made, before any treatment began. Study-wide points: Progression to ophthalmopathy was predicted a median of about 6.6 months early. Using 13 V-J features, a model discriminated ophthalmopathy from stable hyperthyroidism. Most expanded thyroid clonotypes above 0.001 recurred in blood.

Amplified TCR beta CDR3 regions came from RNA transcripts. The HTBI primer set drove a first-round RT-PCR of the TCR CDR3. Using its own MiXCR run on the multiplex PCR reads, TCRdb lists one record per CDR3 protein. The top ten clones hold under 15% of a sample with hundreds of thousands of distinct CDR3 sequences, about 14% of them seen once. Germline CDR1 and CDR2: SGHTA and FQGNSA. V was cut by 3 bases and J by 2 bases, with 10 bases left in between. The CDR3 consists of 14 residues. The source is a woman in her forties or fifties with Graves' ophthalmopathy. Input material: blood. The gene calls are TRBV7-2 and TRBJ1-1; D call uncertain. The CDR3 DNA sequence: TGTGCCAGCAGCTTTGAGATAGGAAACACTGAAGCTTTCTTT. This encodes CASSFEIGNTEAFF. The full variable domain, rest sourced from reference TRBV7-2 and TRBJ1-1, is GAGVSQSPSNKVTEKGKDVELRCDPISGHTALYWYRQSLGQGLEFLIYFQGNSAPDKSGLPSDRFSAERTGGSVSTLTIQRTQQEDSAVYLCASSFEIGNTEAFFGQGTRLTVV.